This TCR beta chain stems from a study of glioma-infiltrating T cells. The germline CDR1 and CDR2 sequences are DFQATT and SNEGSKA (reference sequence). Trimming took 6 bases from V and 0 from J, leaving 14 bases between them. The CDR3 is 14 residues long. Amplification of TCR alpha and beta CDR3 regions from RNA used iRepertoire nested multiplex PCR. One entry per CDR3 protein, called by TCRdb with MiXCR from the multiplex PCR reads. The sample lists some 110,000 distinct CDR3 sequences, roughly 24% occurring once. This clonotype has ten or more counts. Sequenced material: glioma tissue, nonneoplastic brain tissue, or PBMCs (not recorded which). The chain carries TRBV20-1 and TRBJ1-1; D possibly corresponds to TRBD1 (5 bases). This TCR derives from a human donor with low-grade glioma or glioblastoma, undergoing nonglioma brain surgery, or in good health (not recorded which). CDR3 sequence (DNA): TGCAGTGCCCAAAAAACAGGCCTGAACACTGAAGCTTTCTTT. Its translation: CSAQKTGLNTEAFF.